This T cell receptor (beta chain) comes out of a study of shared clonotypes between healthy human individuals. Measured with immunoSEQ multiplex PCR; TCRdb has only the in-frame clones, and not every one. The repertoire holds approximately 500,000 clones, with 90% to 96% as singletons. Study results and caveats: Among the subsets, naive ones generally showed larger estimated richness than memory ones.

All donors were healthy HIV-negative adults lacking recent acute infections or vaccinations. Germline lookup yields CDR1 SGHAT and CDR2 FQNNGV. V lost 5 bases and J 5 bases, leaving 10 bases between the germline ends. CDR3 size: 13 residues. On this clone itself: Its cognate antigen is unknown.

This clonotype was sampled from a woman aged 25 to 39 in good health. Material: naive CD4+ T cells sorted from blood. Noted subset: CD45RA+ positively selected. The gene calls are TRBV11-2 and TRBJ2-1; TRBD1 might be the D (6 bases). CDR3 sequence (DNA): TGTGCCAGCAGCGCCCGGGACAACAATGAGCAGTTCTTC. This codes for CASSARDNNEQFF.